The clone carrying this T cell receptor (beta chain) has just one count. The data were taken from a study of cytomegalovirus exposure and HLA in healthy donors. V lost 2 bases, J lost 3 bases, and 14 bases lay in between. Germline CDR1 and CDR2: MNHEY and SMNVEV (reference sequence). The CDR3 totals 15 residues. 13 Jbeta primers and 60 Vbeta primers were used for the PCR. The table came from immunoSEQ multiplex PCR; TCRdb's copy has only in-frame clones and leaves some out. The data show 220,000 or so clones, about 72% seen once. Sequenced input: PBMCs. The receptor was derived from a male donor in good health and CMV-seronegative. The rearrangement uses TRBV27 and TRBJ2-7; D might be TRBD2 (5 bases). This CDR3 reads CASSLATSGYYEQYF. CDR3 DNA: TGTGCCAGCAGTTTAGCCACGAGCGGATACTACGAGCAGTACTTC.